The 10 T cell receptor beta chains given below trace back to one sample, sequenced in a study of Tregs in tolerant kidney transplant recipients. The nonmyeloablative bone marrow transplants came from related graft donors, with transient mixed chimerism. Using immunoSEQ multiplex PCR, the repertoire was profiled, and TCRdb retains in-frame clones only, with some absent. This table holds 50,000 or so clones, roughly 89% found once. Here the sequenced sample was CD8+ T cells from blood (PBMCs), taken 12 months after the transplant. These receptors were obtained from a human patient who received a combined kidney and bone marrow transplant. Some T cells may be the graft donor's.

With regard to this clone: This sample includes further DNA sequences coding for the same CDR3. The gene calls are TRBV9 and TRBJ1-6; D possibly corresponds to TRBD1 (5 bases). Germline CDR1 is SGDLS and CDR2 is YYNGEE. Trimming stripped 0 bases from V and 2 bases from J, with 12 bases between. The CDR3 is made up of 17 amino acids. The CDR3 reads CASSVGGGVAYNSPLHF. In nucleotides, the CDR3 is TGTGCCAGCAGCGTAGGGGGAGGGGTCGCCTATAATTCACCCCTCCACTTT.

The rearrangement joins TRBV11-2 to TRBJ2-5; no definite D call. The end of the DNA fits TRBJ2-7 better, so the J call may be wrong. Germline assignment: CDR1 SGHAT and CDR2 FQNNGV. The CDR3 covers 11 residues. DNA for the CDR3: TGTGCCAGCAGCCTCAACTACGAGCAGTACTTC. Translation gives CASSLNYEQYF.

The V gene is TRBV5-3, the J gene TRBJ2-7; D gene ambiguous. TRBV5-3 is treated as an ORF (open reading frame) with a function not yet certain. The V gene lost 5 bases and the J gene lost 1 base, with 10 bases spanning the gap. The CDR3 covers 13 residues. The CDR3 protein is CARSSHGSYEQYF. DNA of the CDR3: TGTGCCAGAAGTAGTCACGGTTCCTACGAGCAGTACTTC.

This chain's CDR3 is CASSRTASGSYEQYF. CDR3 DNA sequence: TGTGCCAGCAGCCGTACCGCTAGCGGGAGCTACGAGCAGTACTTC. The rearrangement joins TRBV7-6 to TRBJ2-7; TRBD2 agrees at 10 bases. The V and J ends lost 5 bases and 3 bases, in that order; junction bases with no gene match: 7. The germline V gene has CDR1 SGHVS and CDR2 FNYEAQ. The CDR3 is 15 amino acids. The complete variable domain, with remaining parts taken from reference TRBV7-6 and TRBJ2-7, reads GAGVSQSPRYKVTKRGQDVALRCDPISGHVSLYWYRQALGQGPEFLTYFNYEAQQDKSGLPNDRFSAERPEGSISTLTIQRTEQRDSAMYRCASSRTASGSYEQYFGPGTRLTVT.

This rearrangement joins TRBV27 to TRBJ1-2, with 7 bases identical to TRBD1. The CDR3 runs 11 residues. Trimming took 10 bases from V and 7 from J; bases not matched to a gene: 6. Germline V gene sequence: CDR1 MNHEY, CDR2 SMNVEV (reference sequence). The CDR3 protein is CATREGAGYTF. The CDR3 DNA reads as TGTGCCACCAGGGAGGGGGCTGGCTACACCTTC.

For the CDR3, the DNA is TGTGCCAGCTCACCACCAATGATCACAGTGCCTAACTATGGCTACACCTTC. Amino acids: CASSPPMITVPNYGYTF. The chain has TRBV18 and TRBJ1-2; D is unresolved. Germline loops: CDR1 KGHSH, CDR2 LQKENI. CDR3 length: 17 amino acids. Trimming took 0 bases from V and 0 from J, leaving 14 bases between them.

The J gene is TRBJ1-6, the V gene TRBV6-6; no clear D gene. V was pared by 10 bases and J by 7 bases, with 20 bases between. There are 15 residues in the CDR3. CDR1 and CDR2 from the germline V gene are MNHNY and SVGAGI (reference sequence). Here the CDR3 DNA reads TGTGCCACCAACTTCGATTTATCAAACAATTCACCCCTCCACTTT. Protein sequence: CATNFDLSNNSPLHF.

The rearrangement links TRBV7-3 to TRBJ2-3, with D possibly TRBD2 on 5 matching bases. Deletions cut 1 base from V and 3 bases from J, with 11 bases between. CDR3 length: 15 amino acids. Germline V CDR1 and CDR2: SGHTA, FQGTGA. CDR3 residues: CASSLNGEWTDTQYF. CDR3 coding DNA: TGTGCCAGCAGCTTAAACGGGGAGTGGACAGATACGCAGTATTTT.

The chain has TRBV27 and TRBJ2-7, with 11 bases matching TRBD2. The CDR3 loop spans 19 amino acids. J lost 2 bases, V lost 1 base, and 13 bases had no gene match. Per germline, CDR1 MNHEY and CDR2 SMNVEV (reference sequence). CDR3 coding DNA: TGTGCCAGCAGTTTATTCGGTCTAGCGGGGGGCCGGACGCCCTACGAGCAGTACTTC. Its translation: CASSLFGLAGGRTPYEQYF.

This clone is deemed medium-sized. The identical CDR3 is also encoded by other nucleotide sequences in the sample. The DNA of the CDR3 is TGTGCCAGCAGCTTACCGGGGGTGTACGAGCAGTACTTC. This codes for CASSLPGVYEQYF. The chain employs TRBV11-2 and TRBJ2-7; tentative D call: TRBD2 (6 bases). Trimming took off 2 bases at V and 4 bases at J, with 9 bases between the two ends. The germline CDR1 and CDR2 sequences are SGHAT and FQNNGV. This CDR3 is 13 amino acids long.